These 17 T cell receptor beta chains were sequenced from one sample in a study of cytomegalovirus exposure and HLA in healthy donors. The PCR used 60 Vbeta and 13 Jbeta primers. TCRdb's copy holds only in-frame clones and misses some; the assay was immunoSEQ multiplex PCR. This table holds 120,000 to 150,000 clones, about 80% found once. The specimen sequenced was PBMCs. The receptor set was obtained from a male donor in good health and CMV-seronegative.

J is TRBJ2-7 and V is TRBV19, with a weak D call TRBD1 (5 bases). The CDR3 extends over 12 amino acids. Germline-derived CDR1 and CDR2 are LNHDA and SQIVND (reference sequence). The V and J ends lost 10 bases and 0 bases respectively, with 10 bases between them. CDR3 residues: CATATGSYEQYF. In DNA, the CDR3 is TGTGCCACCGCAACAGGCTCCTACGAGCAGTACTTC.

This sequence joins TRBV5-1 and TRBJ2-3; the match to TRBD1 covers 9 bases. Germline lookup yields CDR1 SGHRS and CDR2 YFSETQ. The CDR3 length is 16 residues. V shed 4 bases and J 5 bases; nucleotides not matched to a gene: 11. For the CDR3, the DNA is TGCGCCAGCAGCACCCCGACAGGGGGATTAGGAGATACGCAGTATTTT. The encoded protein is CASSTPTGGLGDTQYF.

The chain links TRBV7-2 to TRBJ2-5, with 7 bases matching TRBD2. CDR1 is SGHTA and CDR2 is FQGNSA in the germline V gene. The CDR3 is 14 residues long. V dropped 7 bases and J dropped 2; count of bases not matched to a gene: 7. This chain's CDR3 is CASTGREGQETQYF. In DNA form, the CDR3 reads TGTGCCAGCACAGGGAGGGAGGGTCAAGAGACCCAGTACTTC.

The V call is TRBV9, the J call TRBJ1-2, with D possibly matching TRBD1 (6 bases). Per germline, CDR1 SGDLS and CDR2 YYNGEE. V was cut by 0 bases and J by 2 bases, with 20 bases left in between. The CDR3 covers 18 residues. CDR3 region: CASSVGVRTVNSNYGYTF. The CDR3 DNA sequence: TGTGCCAGCAGCGTAGGCGTAAGGACAGTCAACTCCAACTATGGCTACACCTTC.

J is TRBJ2-7 and V is TRBV6-1; a possible D gene is TRBD2 (6 bases). Per the germline V gene, CDR1 is MNHNS and CDR2 is SASEGT. Trimming took off 3 bases at V and 7 bases at J, with 19 bases between the two ends. The length of the CDR3 is 15 residues. Here the CDR3 reads CASSDRGAGSGEQYF. CDR3 in DNA: TGTGCCAGCAGTGACCGCGGGGCTGGGTCTGGGGAGCAGTACTTC.

The chain has TRBV7-7 and TRBJ2-7; 8 bases are a match to TRBD2. This CDR3 contains 15 residues. Germline V gene lookup returns CDR1 SSHAT and CDR2 FNYEAQ (reference sequence). J gave up 1 base and V 5 bases, and 7 bases lay outside the gene matches. For the CDR3, the DNA is TGTGCCAGCAGCCCCTCGGGGGGGCCATCCTACGAGCAGTACTTC. Translated: CASSPSGGPSYEQYF.

The rearrangement links TRBV6-6 to TRBJ2-2; 9 bases line up with TRBD2. The CDR3 has 16 residues. Losses at the gene ends were 4 bases for V and 0 bases for J; bases not matched to a gene: 3. Germline CDR1 reads MNHNY; CDR2 reads SVGAGI (reference sequence). The CDR3 loop is CASSSKRGANTGELFF. The CDR3 nucleotides read TGTGCCAGCAGTTCGAAGCGGGGGGCGAACACCGGGGAGCTGTTTTTT.

The rearrangement uses TRBV5-1 and TRBJ2-7; 9 bases line up with TRBD1. Germline loops: CDR1 SGHRS, CDR2 YFSETQ. V shed 7 bases, J shed 6 bases, and the junction held 8 bases outside the gene matches. This CDR3 region has 13 residues. This chain's CDR3 is CASSQGQGGEQYF. The CDR3 bases are TGCGCCAGCTCCCAGGGACAGGGAGGCGAGCAGTACTTC. Together with reference TRBV5-1 and TRBJ2-7, the CDR3 gives the full variable domain: KAGVTQTPRYLIKTRGQQVTLSCSPISGHRSVSWYQQTPGQGLQFLFEYFSETQRNKGNFPGRFSGRQFSNSRSEMNVSTLELGDSALYLCASSQGQGGEQYFGPGTRLTVT.

The chain's CDR3 is CASSEAGGYGYTF. The CDR3 DNA reads TGTGCCAGCAGTGAGGCAGGGGGATATGGCTACACCTTC. This sequence joins TRBV6-1 and TRBJ1-2; 7 bases are a match to TRBD1. This CDR3 region has 13 residues. V was pared by 3 bases and J by 5 bases, with 3 bases of the junction left unmatched. The V gene's germline CDR1 is MNHNS and CDR2 SASEGT.

V and J are TRBV29-1 and TRBJ1-1, with 8 bases lining up with TRBD1. V gave up 5 bases and J gave up 1 base; unmatched junction bases: 6. This CDR3 comprises 14 residues. Germline V gives CDR1 SQVTM, CDR2 ANQGSEA. The DNA of the CDR3 is TGCAGCGTTAACCCGGGACAGGAGAACACTGAAGCTTTCTTT. As protein: CSVNPGQENTEAFF.

V and J are TRBV7-9 and TRBJ1-1; D may be TRBD1 (5 bases). Germline lookup yields CDR1 SEHNR and CDR2 FQNEAQ (reference sequence). The V end was cut by 0 bases, the J end by 5 bases, with 13 bases between. The CDR3 covers 15 residues. The chain's CDR3 is CASSLAQGRSTEAFF. The CDR3, as DNA: TGTGCCAGCAGCTTAGCGCAGGGCCGATCGACTGAAGCTTTCTTT.

The V gene is TRBV7-2, the J gene TRBJ2-1; TRBD2 is a possible D gene (6 bases). The CDR3 is 14 residues long. V was trimmed by 5 bases and J by 8 bases, leaving 16 bases between them. Germline V gene sequence: CDR1 SGHTA, CDR2 FQGNSA. The CDR3 spells CASSPKTSNYEQFF. The CDR3 coding sequence is TGTGCCAGCAGCCCGAAGACTAGTAATTATGAGCAGTTCTTC.

The V gene is TRBV5-4, the J gene TRBJ2-7; 9 bases line up with TRBD1. Trimming at V came to 4 bases and at J to 1 base, leaving 6 bases not matched to a gene. The germline gives CDR1 SGHNT, CDR2 YYREEE (reference sequence). The CDR3 is 15 amino acids. CDR3 DNA: TGTGCCAGCAGCAGATCCGGGACAGGGTCCTACGAGCAGTACTTC. It encodes CASSRSGTGSYEQYF.

The chain carries TRBV7-2 and TRBJ2-5, with TRBD2 as a possible D gene (6 bases). Trimming shortened V by 6 bases and J by 1 base, and 15 bases separated the two germline ends. From germline, CDR1 is SGHTA and CDR2 FQGNSA. This CDR3 spans 15 amino acids. CDR3 sequence: CASSRSAGIQETQYF. The CDR3 nucleotides are TGTGCCAGCAGTCGCTCGGCGGGGATCCAAGAGACCCAGTACTTC.

The chain combines TRBV29-1 with TRBJ2-7, with TRBD1 identical over 8 bases. CDR3 size: 12 residues. Trimming removed 6 bases from V and 2 bases from J; junction bases left unmatched: 3. Germline V gene sequence: CDR1 SQVTM, CDR2 ANQGSEA. Here the CDR3 reads CSVRGQAYEQYF. The CDR3 nucleotides read TGCAGCGTCAGGGGACAGGCCTACGAGCAGTACTTC.

The chain has TRBV2 and TRBJ1-1; D not certain. The CDR3 runs 13 residues. V was shortened by 4 bases and J by 0 bases, with 6 bases between the two germline ends. CDR1 SNHLY and CDR2 FYNNEI come from the germline V gene. The CDR3 DNA sequence: TGTGCCAGCAGTGGACACCTGAACACTGAAGCTTTCTTT. Translated, it gives CASSGHLNTEAFF.

This clone was counted a few times. The V and J genes are TRBV7-2 and TRBJ2-7, with D possibly TRBD1 on 6 matching bases. Looked up from germline, CDR1 is SGHTA and CDR2 is FQGNSA. CDR3 length: 13 amino acids. V lost 2 bases and J lost 6, with 11 bases in between. CDR3 sequence: CASSLQGYGEQYF. The CDR3 nucleotides read TGTGCCAGCAGCTTACAGGGGTACGGCGAGCAGTACTTC.